This note documents a single T cell receptor (beta chain) sequence. Antigen unknown. Assay used: immunoSEQ multiplex PCR; TCRdb lists only in-frame clones, some missing. The table includes about 68,000 clones, approximately 91% detected once. These data belong to a study of lymphopenia after photon versus proton radiotherapy. Study observations and caveats: In patients who died, overall survival fell as post-nadir TCR diversity dropped more. Photon-treated patients lost naive T cells and TCR diversity; proton-treated stayed stable.

V was pared by 2 bases and J by 5 bases, with 7 bases of the junction left unmatched. The CDR3 loop spans 16 amino acids. Germline CDR1 reads LNHDA; CDR2 reads SQIVND (reference sequence). The V gene is TRBV19, the J gene TRBJ2-3; 10 bases match TRBD2. This receptor was taken from an older woman with pancreatic cancer. The source material was peripheral blood, sampled from a patient treated with photon-based radiotherapy. This chain's CDR3 is CASSINLAGVGDTQYF. The DNA of the CDR3 is TGTGCCAGTAGTATAAACCTAGCGGGAGTTGGAGATACGCAGTATTTT.